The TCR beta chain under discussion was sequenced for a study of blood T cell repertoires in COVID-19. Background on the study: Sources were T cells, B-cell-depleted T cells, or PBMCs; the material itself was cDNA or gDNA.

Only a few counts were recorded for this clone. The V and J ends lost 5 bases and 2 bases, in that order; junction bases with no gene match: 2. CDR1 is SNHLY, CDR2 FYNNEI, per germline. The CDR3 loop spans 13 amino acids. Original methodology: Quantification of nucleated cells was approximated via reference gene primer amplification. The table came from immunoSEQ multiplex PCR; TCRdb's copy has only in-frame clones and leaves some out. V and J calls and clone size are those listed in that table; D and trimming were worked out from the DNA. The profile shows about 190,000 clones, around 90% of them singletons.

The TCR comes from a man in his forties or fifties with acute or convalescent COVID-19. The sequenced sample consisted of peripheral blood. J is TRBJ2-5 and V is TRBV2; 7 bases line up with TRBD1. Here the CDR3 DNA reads TGTGCCAGCAGTAAACAGGGGCAAGAGACCCAGTACTTC. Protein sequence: CASSKQGQETQYF.